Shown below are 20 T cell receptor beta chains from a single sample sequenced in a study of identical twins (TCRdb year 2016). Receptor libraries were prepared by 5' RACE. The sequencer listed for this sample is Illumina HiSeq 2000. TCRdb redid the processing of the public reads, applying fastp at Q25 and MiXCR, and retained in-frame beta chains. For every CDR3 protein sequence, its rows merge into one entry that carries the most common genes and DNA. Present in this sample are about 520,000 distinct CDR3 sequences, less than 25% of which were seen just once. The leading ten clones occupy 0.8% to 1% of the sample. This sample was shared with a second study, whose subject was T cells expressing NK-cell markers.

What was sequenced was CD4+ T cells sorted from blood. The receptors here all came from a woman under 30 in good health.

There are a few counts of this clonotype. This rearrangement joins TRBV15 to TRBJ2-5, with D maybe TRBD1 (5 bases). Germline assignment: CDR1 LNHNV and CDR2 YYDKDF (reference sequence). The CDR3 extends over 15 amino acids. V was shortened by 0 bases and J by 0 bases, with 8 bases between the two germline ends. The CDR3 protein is CATSRDPGYQETQYF. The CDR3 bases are TGTGCCACCAGCAGAGATCCAGGGTACCAAGAGACCCAGTACTTC.

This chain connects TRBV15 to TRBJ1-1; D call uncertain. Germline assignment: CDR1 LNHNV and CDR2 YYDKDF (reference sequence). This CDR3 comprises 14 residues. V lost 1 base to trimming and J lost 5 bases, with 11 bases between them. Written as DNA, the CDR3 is TGTGCCACCAGCAGAGCTAGGGTCAGAACTGAAGCTTTCTTT. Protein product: CATSRARVRTEAFF.

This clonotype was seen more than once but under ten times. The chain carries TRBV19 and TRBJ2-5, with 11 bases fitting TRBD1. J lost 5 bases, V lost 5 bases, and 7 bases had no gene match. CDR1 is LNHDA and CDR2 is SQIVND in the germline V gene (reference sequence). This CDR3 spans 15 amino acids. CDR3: CASSDGTGGLETQYF. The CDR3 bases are TGTGCCAGTAGTGACGGGACAGGGGGTCTGGAGACCCAGTACTTC. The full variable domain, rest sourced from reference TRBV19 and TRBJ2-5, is DGGITQSPKYLFRKEGQNVTLSCEQNLNHDAMYWYRQDPGQGLRLIYYSQIVNDFQKGDIAEGYSVSREKKESFPLTVTSAQKNPTAFYLCASSDGTGGLETQYFGPGTRLLVL.

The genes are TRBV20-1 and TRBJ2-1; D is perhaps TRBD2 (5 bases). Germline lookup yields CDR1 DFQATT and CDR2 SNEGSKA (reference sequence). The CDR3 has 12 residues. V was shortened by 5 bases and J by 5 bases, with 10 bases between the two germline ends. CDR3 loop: CSAPRLHNEQFF. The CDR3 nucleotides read TGCAGTGCTCCCCGACTACACAATGAGCAGTTCTTC.

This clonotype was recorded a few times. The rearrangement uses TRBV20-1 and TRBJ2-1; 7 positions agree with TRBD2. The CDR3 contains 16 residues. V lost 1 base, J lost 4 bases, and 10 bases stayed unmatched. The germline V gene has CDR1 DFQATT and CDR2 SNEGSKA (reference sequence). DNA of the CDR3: TGCAGTGCTAGAGTTGAGGTTGGGAGGGATTACAATGAGCAGTTCTTC. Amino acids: CSARVEVGRDYNEQFF.

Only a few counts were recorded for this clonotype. CDR3 protein: CSARDILAGDPGDQYF. In nucleotides, the CDR3 is TGCAGTGCTAGAGATATACTAGCGGGGGACCCGGGGGACCAGTACTTC. This rearrangement joins TRBV20-1 to TRBJ2-5, with 11 bases identical to TRBD2. The germline gives CDR1 DFQATT, CDR2 SNEGSKA (reference sequence). The CDR3 is 16 amino acids. The J segment lost 10 bases and the V segment lost 0 bases, leaving 13 bases of the junction unmatched.

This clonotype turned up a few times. The CDR3 sequence is CASSMDRVTYEQYF. In DNA form, the CDR3 reads TGCGCCAGCAGCATGGACAGGGTCACCTACGAGCAGTACTTC. V usage is TRBV5-1 and J usage is TRBJ2-7; 8 nucleotides match TRBD1. Losses at the gene ends were 4 bases for V and 2 bases for J; bases not matched to a gene: 5. Germline assignment: CDR1 SGHRS and CDR2 YFSETQ. The CDR3 covers 14 residues.

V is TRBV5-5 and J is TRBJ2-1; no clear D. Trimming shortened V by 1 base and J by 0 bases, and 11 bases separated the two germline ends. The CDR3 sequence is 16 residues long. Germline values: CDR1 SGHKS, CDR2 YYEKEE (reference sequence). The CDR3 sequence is CASSLLDVSSYNEQFF. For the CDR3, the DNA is TGTGCCAGCAGCTTGCTGGATGTAAGCTCCTACAATGAGCAGTTCTTC. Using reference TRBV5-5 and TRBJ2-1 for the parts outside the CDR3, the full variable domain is DAGVTQSPTHLIKTRGQQVTLRCSPISGHKSVSWYQQVLGQGPQFIFQYYEKEERGRGNFPDRFSARQFPNYSSELNVNALLLGDSALYLCASSLLDVSSYNEQFFGPGTRLTVL.

Here the CDR3 reads CASSIRWTEAFF. CDR3 nucleotides: TGTGCCAGTAGTATAAGGTGGACTGAAGCTTTCTTT. This chain uses TRBV19 with TRBJ1-1; D uncertain. V was cut by 2 bases and J by 5 bases, with 6 bases left in between. Germline V CDR1 and CDR2: LNHDA, SQIVND (reference sequence). This CDR3 contains 12 residues.

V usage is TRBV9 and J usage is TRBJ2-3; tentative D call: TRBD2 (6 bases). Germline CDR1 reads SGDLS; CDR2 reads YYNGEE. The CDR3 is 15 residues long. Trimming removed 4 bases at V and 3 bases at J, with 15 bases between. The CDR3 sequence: CASSHLFGGTDTQYF. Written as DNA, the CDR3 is TGTGCCAGCAGCCACCTTTTCGGGGGTACAGATACGCAGTATTTT.

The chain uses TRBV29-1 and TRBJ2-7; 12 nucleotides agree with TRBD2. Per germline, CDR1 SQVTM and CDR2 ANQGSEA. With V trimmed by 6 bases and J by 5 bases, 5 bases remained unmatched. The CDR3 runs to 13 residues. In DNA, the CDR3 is TGCAGCGTCGGGCTAGCGGGAGGGGACGAGCAGTACTTC. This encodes CSVGLAGGDEQYF.

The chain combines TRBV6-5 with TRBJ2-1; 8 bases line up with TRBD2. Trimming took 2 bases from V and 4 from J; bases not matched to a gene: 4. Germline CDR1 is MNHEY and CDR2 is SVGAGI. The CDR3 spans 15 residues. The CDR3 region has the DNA TGTGCCAGCAGTTACATAGCGGGGCTTTACAATGAGCAGTTCTTC. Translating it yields CASSYIAGLYNEQFF.

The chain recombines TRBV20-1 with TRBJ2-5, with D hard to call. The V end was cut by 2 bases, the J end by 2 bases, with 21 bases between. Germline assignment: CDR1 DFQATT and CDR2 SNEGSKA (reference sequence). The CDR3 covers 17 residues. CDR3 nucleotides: TGCAGTGCTAGACCATCAAGGGAACTAACAACACAAGAGACCCAGTACTTC. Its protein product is CSARPSRELTTQETQYF.

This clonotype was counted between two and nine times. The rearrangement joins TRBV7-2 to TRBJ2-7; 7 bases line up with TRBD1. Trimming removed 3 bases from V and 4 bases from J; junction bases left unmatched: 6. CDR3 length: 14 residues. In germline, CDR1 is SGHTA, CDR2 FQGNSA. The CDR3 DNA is TGTGCCAGCAGCTTCGCGACAGGGATGTACGAGCAGTACTTC. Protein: CASSFATGMYEQYF. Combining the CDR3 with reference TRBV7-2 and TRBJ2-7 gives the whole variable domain GAGVSQSPSNKVTEKGKDVELRCDPISGHTALYWYRQSLGQGLEFLIYFQGNSAPDKSGLPSDRFSAERTGGSVSTLTIQRTQQEDSAVYLCASSFATGMYEQYFGPGTRLTVT.

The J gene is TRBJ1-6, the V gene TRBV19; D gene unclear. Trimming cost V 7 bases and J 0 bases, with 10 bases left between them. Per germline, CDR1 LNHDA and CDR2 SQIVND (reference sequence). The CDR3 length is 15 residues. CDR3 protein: CASNGESSYNSPLHF. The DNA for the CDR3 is TGTGCCAGTAATGGGGAGAGCTCCTATAATTCACCCCTCCACTTT.

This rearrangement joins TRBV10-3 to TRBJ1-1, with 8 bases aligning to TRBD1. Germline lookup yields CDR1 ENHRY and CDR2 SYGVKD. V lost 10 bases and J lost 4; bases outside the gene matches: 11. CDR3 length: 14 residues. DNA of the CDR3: TGTGCCACTTCACCGGGACAGGTGTTCACTGAAGCTTTCTTT. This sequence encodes CATSPGQVFTEAFF.

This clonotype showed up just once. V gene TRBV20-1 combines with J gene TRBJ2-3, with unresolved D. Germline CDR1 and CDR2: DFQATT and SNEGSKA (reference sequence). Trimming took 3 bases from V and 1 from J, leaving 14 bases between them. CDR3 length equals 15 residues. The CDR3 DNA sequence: TGCAGTGCTAGGGATTACGCCCAGGGCACAGATACGCAGTATTTT. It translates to CSARDYAQGTDTQYF.

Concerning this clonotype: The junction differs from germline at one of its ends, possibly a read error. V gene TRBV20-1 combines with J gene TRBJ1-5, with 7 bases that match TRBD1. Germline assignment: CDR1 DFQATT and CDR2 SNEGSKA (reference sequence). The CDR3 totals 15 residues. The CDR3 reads CSARDGTAPNRPQHF. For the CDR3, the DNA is TGCAGTGCTAGAGACGGGACAGCACCTAATCGGCCCCAGCATTTT.

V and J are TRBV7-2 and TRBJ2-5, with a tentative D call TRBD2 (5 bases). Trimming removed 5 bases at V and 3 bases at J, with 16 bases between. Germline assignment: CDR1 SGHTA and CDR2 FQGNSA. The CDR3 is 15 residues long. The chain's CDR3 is CASSPTPRGEETQYF. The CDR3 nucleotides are TGTGCCAGCAGCCCAACCCCCCGGGGAGAAGAGACCCAGTACTTC. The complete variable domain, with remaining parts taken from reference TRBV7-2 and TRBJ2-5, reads GAGVSQSPSNKVTEKGKDVELRCDPISGHTALYWYRQSLGQGLEFLIYFQGNSAPDKSGLPSDRFSAERTGGSVSTLTIQRTQQEDSAVYLCASSPTPRGEETQYFGPGTRLLVL.

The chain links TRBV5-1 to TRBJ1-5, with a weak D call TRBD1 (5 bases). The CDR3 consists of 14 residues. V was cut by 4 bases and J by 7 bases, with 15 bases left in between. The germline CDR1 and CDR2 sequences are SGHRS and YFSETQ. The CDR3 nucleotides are TGCGCCAGCAGCCCGGACAAAATGGACCAGCCCCAGCATTTT. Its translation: CASSPDKMDQPQHF.